The T cell receptor (beta chain) under discussion was sequenced for a study of Ad26.COV2.S vaccination and SARS-CoV-2 variants. General study points: Spike-specific CD8+ and CD4+ T cell responses reportedly showed substantial breadth after vaccination.

To note about this clone: Its specificity is unknown.

TCRdb's table, derived via immunoSEQ multiplex PCR, lists solely in-frame clones and lacks some. The sample has roughly 390,000 clones, about 85% seen once. Regarding treatment: roughly 18 received Ad26.COV2.S at low or high dose, single or two shots; several received placebo; per-sample allocation not given. Sampling was performed 63 days after the first vaccine or placebo injection. This vaccine is an Ad26 vector that expresses the Wuhan-strain SARS-CoV-2 spike. The germline CDR1 and CDR2 sequences are SGHVS and FQNEAQ. V shed 0 bases and J shed 0 bases, with 11 bases lying between them. The length of the CDR3 is 17 residues.

The sequencing used peripheral blood, collected in a trial of Ad26.COV2.S vaccine versus placebo. V is TRBV7-8 and J is TRBJ2-2; D gene unclear. The receptor was derived from a person aged 18-60 years who received the Ad26.COV2.S COVID-19 vaccine or a placebo. The CDR3 spells CASSLAGSSPNTGELFF. CDR3 bases: TGTGCCAGCAGCTTAGCGGGATCAAGCCCGAACACCGGGGAGCTGTTTTTT.